These 31 T cell receptor beta chains share one sample of origin, sequenced in a study of blood T cell repertoires in COVID-19 (dated by TCRdb to 2020 to 2022). Library construction relied on the immunoSEQ multiplex PCR assay. Not all clones reach the TCRdb copy of this immuneACCESS table, which keeps in-frame sequences only. Checked studies attribute under half of the gap to unresolved V genes and leave the rest unexplained. The sample table contains around 240,000 clones; only one count was recorded for roughly 83% of them. The top ten clones comprise approximately 7% of the sample. Sequencing was done on a sample of peripheral blood. All receptors come from a woman aged 50 to 65 with acute or convalescent COVID-19.

This chain links TRBV2 with TRBJ2-1; 10 nucleotides line up with TRBD2. With V trimmed by 7 bases and J by 10 bases, 7 bases remained unmatched. Germline CDR1 is SNHLY and CDR2 is FYNNEI. The CDR3 is 13 amino acids. Here the CDR3 DNA reads TGTGCCAGCAAGAGCGGGGGGGCAAAGGAGCAGTTCTTC. Translation gives CASKSGGAKEQFF.

J is TRBJ2-3 and V is TRBV11-3, with a weak D call TRBD2 (5 bases). The V end lost 0 bases, the J end lost 3 bases, and 7 bases lay between the germline ends. The CDR3 has 14 residues. In germline, CDR1 is SGHNT, CDR2 YENEEA. CDR3 nucleotides: TGTGCCAGCAGCTTAGAGCCGGGGACAGATACGCAGTATTTT. Translation: CASSLEPGTDTQYF.

The V and J genes are TRBV7-2 and TRBJ2-5; D unclear. Germline V lookup: CDR1 SGHTA, CDR2 FQGNSA. There are 14 residues in the CDR3. Trimming removed 7 bases at V and 5 bases at J, with 17 bases between. CDR3 loop: CASNVVPESETQYF. CDR3 coding DNA: TGTGCCAGCAATGTGGTCCCCGAGTCGGAGACCCAGTACTTC.

The table lists this clone with a few counts. J is TRBJ2-1 and V is TRBV10-2; 9 nucleotides agree with TRBD1. Trimming cost V 5 bases and J 9 bases; bases outside gene matches: 8. Looked up from germline, CDR1 is WSHSY and CDR2 is SAAADI. This CDR3 spans 14 amino acids. CDR3 sequence (DNA): TGCGCCAGCAGTAGGGGACAGGGCGGTTCTGAGCAGTTCTTC. Its translation: CASSRGQGGSEQFF.

This clone is a singleton in its sample. The CDR3 DNA sequence: TGTGCCAGCAGCTTGGGGCACAGCAACTATGGCTACACCTTC. The encoded protein is CASSLGHSNYGYTF. The chain employs TRBV5-4 and TRBJ1-2, with D unresolved. Germline loops: CDR1 SGHNT, CDR2 YYREEE (reference sequence). The CDR3 consists of 14 residues. V lost 0 bases to trimming and J lost 2 bases, with 8 bases between them.

The V call is TRBV7-9, the J call TRBJ1-2; possibly TRBD1 for D (5 bases). This CDR3 has 14 residues. V lost 0 bases to trimming and J lost 8 bases, with 13 bases between them. The germline CDR1 and CDR2 sequences are SEHNR and FQNEAQ (reference sequence). CDR3 residues: CASSLAGQWGGYTF. The CDR3 coding sequence is TGTGCCAGCAGCTTAGCGGGGCAGTGGGGCGGCTACACCTTC.

This chain's CDR3 is CASSTRPGGELFF. CDR3 sequence (DNA): TGTGCCAGCAGTACCCGTCCGGGCGGGGAGCTGTTTTTT. The rearrangement uses TRBV6-5 and TRBJ2-2; D not certain. CDR3 size: 13 residues. V lost 5 bases and J lost 7, with 11 bases in between. Per the germline V gene, CDR1 is MNHEY and CDR2 is SVGAGI.

The chain combines TRBV2 with TRBJ1-4; 8 bases fit TRBD1. With 5 bases clipped from V and 8 bases from J, the junction kept 7 bases outside the gene matches. The CDR3 extends over 14 amino acids. Germline values: CDR1 SNHLY, CDR2 FYNNEI. CDR3 nucleotides: TGTGCCAGCAGTTTTGGACAGGGAAGGGAAAAACTGTTTTTT. Translating gives CASSFGQGREKLFF. The entire variable domain, with the rest obtained from reference TRBV2 and TRBJ1-4, is as follows: EPEVTQTPSHQVTQMGQEVILRCVPISNHLYFYWYRQILGQKVEFLVSFYNNEISEKSEIFDDQFSVERPDGSNFTLKIRSTKLEDSAMYFCASSFGQGREKLFFGSGTQLSVL.

V usage is TRBV5-1 and J usage is TRBJ2-1; perhaps TRBD2 as D (7 bases). CDR1 and CDR2 (germline): SGHRS, YFSETQ. The CDR3 runs to 15 residues. Trimming stripped 0 bases from V and 8 bases from J, with 15 bases between. The CDR3 nucleotides are TGCGCCAGCAGCTTGGCGGGGGGCCAGCCTGATGAGCAGTTCTTC. Translating gives CASSLAGGQPDEQFF.

J is TRBJ2-1 and V is TRBV3-1 (or the pseudogene TRBV3-2); the match to TRBD2 covers 14 bases. Germline V lookup: CDR1 LGHDT, CDR2 YNNKEL (reference sequence). The CDR3 has 19 amino acids. V was clipped by 7 bases and J by 4 bases; unmatched bases: 15. The CDR3 here is CASTPGTSGRRERYNEQFF. CDR3 bases: TGTGCCAGCACCCCCGGGACTAGCGGGAGAAGGGAACGGTACAATGAGCAGTTCTTC.

The CDR3: CASSQEALAGADTQYF. CDR3 in DNA: TGTGCCAGCAGCCAAGAGGCTCTAGCGGGGGCAGATACGCAGTATTTT. This chain uses TRBV4-2 with TRBJ2-3, with 10 bases that match TRBD2. The junction had 4 bases not matched to a gene; V was cut back by 0 bases and J by 4 bases. This CDR3 comprises 16 residues. Per the germline V gene, CDR1 is LGHNA and CDR2 is YNFKEQ.

V usage is TRBV28 and J usage is TRBJ2-1, with 7 bases matching TRBD1. The V and J ends lost 5 bases and 8 bases, in that order; junction bases with no gene match: 12. This CDR3 comprises 15 residues. Germline lookup yields CDR1 MDHEN and CDR2 SYDVKM. The CDR3 DNA is TGTGCCAGCAGTGGGACAGACCCAGGGTTTTATGAGCAGTTCTTC. As protein: CASSGTDPGFYEQFF.

This clone was detected once. V gene TRBV11-2 combines with J gene TRBJ1-2, with a tentative D call TRBD1 (5 bases). V shed 2 bases and J shed 8 bases, with 18 bases lying between them. The CDR3 has 15 amino acids. The germline CDR1 and CDR2 sequences are SGHAT and FQNNGV. The CDR3 coding sequence is TGTGCCAGCAGCTTACCCTCGGGGGAGAGTAAAGGCTACACCTTC. This sequence encodes CASSLPSGESKGYTF.

J is TRBJ1-1 and V is TRBV27; D is perhaps TRBD1 (5 bases). The V end was cut by 6 bases, the J end by 4 bases, with 12 bases between. Germline-derived CDR1 and CDR2 are MNHEY and SMNVEV (reference sequence). CDR3 size: 13 residues. CDR3 DNA sequence: TGTGCCAGCAGCCAGGGTCAACGCACTGAAGCTTTCTTT. Translated: CASSQGQRTEAFF.

The genes are TRBV11-2 and TRBJ2-2, with 7 nucleotides matching TRBD2. The CDR3 consists of 14 residues. J lost 1 base, V lost 4 bases, and 0 bases had no gene match. CDR1 and CDR2 (germline): SGHAT, FQNNGV. CDR3 nucleotide sequence: TGTGCCAGCAGCTCGGGGGGGAACACCGGGGAGCTGTTTTTT. Translating it yields CASSSGGNTGELFF. Full variable domain (remainder filled in from reference TRBV11-2 and TRBJ2-2): EAGVAQSPRYKIIEKRQSVAFWCNPISGHATLYWYQQILGQGPKLLIQFQNNGVVDDSQLPKDRFSAERLKGVDSTLKIQPAKLEDSAVYLCASSSGGNTGELFFGEGSRLTVL.

This sequence joins TRBV19 and TRBJ2-2, with D possibly TRBD2 on 5 matching bases. CDR3 length: 16 residues. The germline CDR1 and CDR2 sequences are LNHDA and SQIVND (reference sequence). Trimming took 5 bases from V and 4 from J, leaving 17 bases between them. Here the CDR3 reads CASSPQASRGTGELFF. The CDR3 coding sequence is TGTGCCAGTAGTCCCCAGGCTAGCCGTGGCACCGGGGAGCTGTTTTTT. Full variable domain (rest looked up from reference TRBV19 and TRBJ2-2): DGGITQSPKYLFRKEGQNVTLSCEQNLNHDAMYWYRQDPGQGLRLIYYSQIVNDFQKGDIAEGYSVSREKKESFPLTVTSAQKNPTAFYLCASSPQASRGTGELFFGEGSRLTVL.

CDR3 loop: CSALMGAYGYTF. The CDR3 nucleotides read TGCAGCGCTCTGATGGGGGCTTATGGCTACACCTTC. V and J are TRBV29-1 and TRBJ1-2; tentative D call: TRBD1 (6 bases). Trimming took off 7 bases at V and 5 bases at J, with 14 bases between the two ends. Germline loops: CDR1 SQVTM, CDR2 ANQGSEA. This CDR3 has 12 residues. Combining the CDR3 with reference TRBV29-1 and TRBJ1-2 gives the whole variable domain SAVISQKPSRDICQRGTSLTIQCQVDSQVTMMFWYRQQPGQSLTLIATANQGSEATYESGFVIDKFPISRPNLTFSTLTVSNMSPEDSSIYLCSALMGAYGYTFGSGTRLTVV.

This sequence joins TRBV7-9 and TRBJ2-1; D gene unclear. Germline CDR1 and CDR2: SEHNR and FQNEAQ (reference sequence). V was cut by 3 bases and J by 0 bases, with 6 bases left in between. The CDR3 length is 14 residues. The CDR3 spells CASSFATSYNEQFF. The CDR3 DNA reads as TGTGCCAGCAGCTTTGCTACCTCCTACAATGAGCAGTTCTTC.

Only a few counts were recorded for this clone. The rearrangement links TRBV4-2 to TRBJ1-1, with a weak D call TRBD1 (5 bases). V lost 3 bases and J 1 base, leaving 15 bases between the germline ends. The germline V gene has CDR1 LGHNA and CDR2 YNFKEQ. This CDR3 has 16 amino acids. DNA for the CDR3: TGTGCCAGCAGCCATCTGATGCAGGGCAGGAACACTGAAGCTTTCTTT. Its protein product is CASSHLMQGRNTEAFF.

This sequence joins TRBV19 and TRBJ1-5; possible D gene TRBD1, 6 bases. Germline V lookup: CDR1 LNHDA, CDR2 SQIVND (reference sequence). The germline V and J ends were trimmed by 3 bases and 6 bases, with 15 bases remaining between them. The CDR3 consists of 15 residues. The CDR3 loop is CASSMDSNLGQPQHF. CDR3 bases: TGTGCCAGTAGTATGGACAGTAACCTAGGTCAGCCCCAGCATTTT.

The chain links TRBV7-9 to TRBJ2-1; 10 nucleotides align to TRBD2. From germline, CDR1 is SEHNR and CDR2 FQNEAQ (reference sequence). Losses at the gene ends were 2 bases for V and 3 bases for J; bases not matched to a gene: 13. The CDR3 covers 19 residues. The CDR3 DNA sequence: TGTGCCAGCAGCTTAAGGGACAGCTGGACTAGCGGAAACTACAATGAGCAGTTCTTC. It yields the protein CASSLRDSWTSGNYNEQFF. The full variable domain, in which reference TRBV7-9 and TRBJ2-1 provide the parts outside the CDR3, is DTGVSQNPRHKITKRGQNVTFRCDPISEHNRLYWYRQTLGQGPEFLTYFQNEAQLEKSRLLSDRFSAERPKGSFSTLEIQRTEQGDSAMYLCASSLRDSWTSGNYNEQFFGPGTRLTVL.

In this sample, this clone turned up once. V and J are TRBV12-1 and TRBJ1-1; the table's TRBD1 call for D was not verified on the DNA. TRBV12-1 is noted as a pseudogene. The CDR3 has 16 amino acids. The CDR3, as DNA: TGTGCCAGCAGCTCCTGGGACAGGATCTTGAACACTGAAGCTTTCTTT. Its translation is CASSSWDRILNTEAFF.

This sequence joins TRBV9 and TRBJ2-1, with D possibly TRBD2 on 6 matching bases. Germline V gene sequence: CDR1 SGDLS, CDR2 YYNGEE. The CDR3 is made up of 15 amino acids. Trimming cost V 5 bases and J 0 bases, with 12 bases left between them. The CDR3 nucleotides are TGTGCCAGCAGTGGGGTGGGGGGCTCCTACAATGAGCAGTTCTTC. Protein: CASSGVGGSYNEQFF.

The chain couples TRBV2 to TRBJ1-1, with D perhaps TRBD1 (5 bases). The germline CDR1 and CDR2 sequences are SNHLY and FYNNEI. The CDR3 is 13 amino acids. Trimming took 6 bases from V and 3 from J, leaving 11 bases between them. CDR3 region: CASRNRIYTEAFF. As DNA, the CDR3 is TGTGCCAGCAGGAACAGGATTTACACTGAAGCTTTCTTT.

The rearrangement uses TRBV15 and TRBJ2-5, with 11 bases fitting TRBD2. Germline loops: CDR1 LNHNV, CDR2 YYDKDF (reference sequence). The CDR3 spans 17 residues. Unmatched junction bases numbered 5, after V lost 2 bases and J lost 0 bases. CDR3 residues: CATSRTRTSGYQETQYF. The CDR3 bases are TGTGCCACCAGCAGAACTAGGACTAGCGGGTACCAAGAGACCCAGTACTTC.

This clone has more than one count but fewer than ten. The chain links TRBV28 to TRBJ2-7; the D gene is possibly TRBD1 (5 bases). Germline V CDR1 and CDR2: MDHEN, SYDVKM. This CDR3 contains 13 residues. V lost 5 bases, J lost 6 bases, and 14 bases lay in between. This chain's CDR3 is CASSEPRVPEQYF. The CDR3 bases are TGTGCCAGCAGTGAACCCAGGGTTCCCGAGCAGTACTTC. The complete variable domain, with remaining parts taken from reference TRBV28 and TRBJ2-7, reads DVKVTQSSRYLVKRTGEKVFLECVQDMDHENMFWYRQDPGLGLRLIYFSYDVKMKEKGDIPEGYSVSREKKERFSLILESASTNQTSMYLCASSEPRVPEQYFGPGTRLTVT.

The rearrangement uses TRBV19 and TRBJ2-3; tentative D call: TRBD2 (7 bases). This CDR3 has 17 residues. V dropped 5 bases and J dropped 2 bases, with 20 bases sitting between them. CDR1 is LNHDA and CDR2 is SQIVND in the germline V gene (reference sequence). The CDR3 nucleotides are TGTGCCAGTAGTCCGGGGGGCCCCATTCCCTTCACAGATACGCAGTATTTT. It specifies CASSPGGPIPFTDTQYF.

This rearrangement joins TRBV5-1 to TRBJ2-1; D is unresolved. V lost 6 bases and J 6 bases, leaving 16 bases between the germline ends. The CDR3 extends over 14 amino acids. Germline-derived CDR1 and CDR2 are SGHRS and YFSETQ. The CDR3 sequence: CASNSQATFNEQFF. DNA for the CDR3: TGCGCCAGCAATTCCCAGGCCACGTTCAATGAGCAGTTCTTC.

This chain connects TRBV7-3 to TRBJ1-1, with D possibly TRBD1 on 5 matching bases. There are 16 residues in the CDR3. Trimming left V 1 base short and J 1 base short, with 13 bases between. Looked up from germline, CDR1 is SGHTA and CDR2 is FQGTGA. The CDR3 region is CASSLRYAGPNTEAFF. The CDR3 nucleotides are TGTGCCAGCAGCTTAAGGTATGCAGGGCCGAACACTGAAGCTTTCTTT.

The chain recombines TRBV7-9 with TRBJ2-3; 8 bases line up with TRBD2. Germline values: CDR1 SEHNR, CDR2 FQNEAQ (reference sequence). This CDR3 comprises 15 residues. Losses at the gene ends were 3 bases for V and 1 base for J; bases not matched to a gene: 3. CDR3 sequence: CASSFAGGGTDTQYF. CDR3 bases: TGTGCCAGCAGCTTCGCGGGAGGAGGCACAGATACGCAGTATTTT.

CDR3 region: CASSLVETAYTGELFF. CDR3 bases: TGTGCCAGCAGCTTGGTGGAGACAGCTTACACCGGGGAGCTGTTTTTT. The V gene is TRBV5-6, the J gene TRBJ2-2; TRBD1 is a possible D gene (5 bases). The germline V and J ends were trimmed by 0 bases and 3 bases, with 12 bases remaining between them. The CDR3 runs to 16 residues. From germline, CDR1 is SGHDT and CDR2 YYEEEE. The complete variable domain, with remaining parts taken from reference TRBV5-6 and TRBJ2-2, reads DAGVTQSPTHLIKTRGQQVTLRCSPKSGHDTVSWYQQALGQGPQFIFQYYEEEERQRGNFPDRFSGHQFPNYSSELNVNALLLGDSALYLCASSLVETAYTGELFFGEGSRLTVL.